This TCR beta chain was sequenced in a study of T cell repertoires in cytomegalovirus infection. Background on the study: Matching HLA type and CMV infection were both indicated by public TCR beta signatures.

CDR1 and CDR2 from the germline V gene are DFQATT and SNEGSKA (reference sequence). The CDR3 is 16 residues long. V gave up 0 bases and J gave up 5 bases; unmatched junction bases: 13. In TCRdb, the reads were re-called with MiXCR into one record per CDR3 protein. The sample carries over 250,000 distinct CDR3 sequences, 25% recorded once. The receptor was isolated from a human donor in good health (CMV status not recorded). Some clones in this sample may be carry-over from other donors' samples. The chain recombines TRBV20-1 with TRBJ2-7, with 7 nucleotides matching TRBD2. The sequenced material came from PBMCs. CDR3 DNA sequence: TGCAGTGCTAGAGAAAGAGGGAGGGCCATTTGGAACGAGCAGTACTTC. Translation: CSARERGRAIWNEQYF.